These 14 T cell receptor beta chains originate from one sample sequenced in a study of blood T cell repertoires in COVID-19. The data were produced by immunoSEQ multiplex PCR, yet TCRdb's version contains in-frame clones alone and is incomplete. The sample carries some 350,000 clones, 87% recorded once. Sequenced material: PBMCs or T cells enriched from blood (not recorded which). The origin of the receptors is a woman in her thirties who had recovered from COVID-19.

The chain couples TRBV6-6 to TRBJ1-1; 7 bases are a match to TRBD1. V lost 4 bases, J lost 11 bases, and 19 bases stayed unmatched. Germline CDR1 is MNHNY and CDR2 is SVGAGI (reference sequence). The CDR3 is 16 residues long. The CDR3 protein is CASSSPTTGRTLGAFF. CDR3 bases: TGTGCCAGCAGTTCCCCTACGACAGGGAGGACCCTTGGGGCTTTCTTT.

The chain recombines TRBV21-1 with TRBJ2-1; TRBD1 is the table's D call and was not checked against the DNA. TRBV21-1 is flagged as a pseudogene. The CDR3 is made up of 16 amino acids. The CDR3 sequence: CASSGVLRVGYNEQFF. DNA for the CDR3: TGTGCCAGCAGCGGAGTCCTCAGGGTCGGTTACAATGAGCAGTTCTTC.

The CDR3 coding sequence is TGTGCCAGCAGTTTATGGGGGAGAGGCTACGAGCAGTACTTC. Translation gives CASSLWGRGYEQYF. V gene TRBV28 combines with J gene TRBJ2-7, with D possibly matching TRBD2 (5 bases). This CDR3 is 14 amino acids long. The V end was cut by 0 bases, the J end by 3 bases, with 9 bases between. Per germline, CDR1 MDHEN and CDR2 SYDVKM.

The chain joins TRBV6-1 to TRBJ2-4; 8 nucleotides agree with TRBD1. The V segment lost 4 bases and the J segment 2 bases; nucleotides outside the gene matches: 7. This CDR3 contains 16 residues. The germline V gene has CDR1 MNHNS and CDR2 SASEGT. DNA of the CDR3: TGTGCCAGCAGTGCGGACAGGGTAGGAACCAAAAACATTCAGTACTTC. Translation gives CASSADRVGTKNIQYF.

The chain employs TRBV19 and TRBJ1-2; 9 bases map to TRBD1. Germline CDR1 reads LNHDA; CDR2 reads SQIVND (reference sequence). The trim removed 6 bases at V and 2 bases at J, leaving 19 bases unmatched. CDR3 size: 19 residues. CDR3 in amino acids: CASRKTSGTGYIRNYGYTF. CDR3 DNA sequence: TGTGCCAGTAGGAAAACGTCCGGGACAGGGTACATTCGGAACTATGGCTACACCTTC.

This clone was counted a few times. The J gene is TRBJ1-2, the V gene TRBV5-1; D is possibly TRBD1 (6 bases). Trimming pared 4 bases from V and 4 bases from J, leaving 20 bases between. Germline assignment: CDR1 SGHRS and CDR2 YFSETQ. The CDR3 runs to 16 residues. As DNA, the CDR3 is TGCGCCAGCAGCCCCACCCCAGGGGCCACCCTCTATGGCTACACCTTC. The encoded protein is CASSPTPGATLYGYTF.

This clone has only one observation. CDR3 amino acids: CSVARQSDTQYF. CDR3 sequence (DNA): TGCAGCGTTGCTCGACAGTCAGATACGCAGTATTTT. The chain carries TRBV29-1 and TRBJ2-3; a possible D gene is TRBD1 (5 bases). Trimming stripped 4 bases from V and 4 bases from J, with 9 bases between. The CDR3 totals 12 residues. Germline CDR1 is SQVTM and CDR2 is ANQGSEA.

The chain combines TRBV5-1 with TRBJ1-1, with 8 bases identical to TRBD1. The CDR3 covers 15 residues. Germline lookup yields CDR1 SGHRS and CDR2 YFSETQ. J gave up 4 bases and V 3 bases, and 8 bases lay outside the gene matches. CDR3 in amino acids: CASSSTGQGGTEAFF. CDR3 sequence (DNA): TGCGCCAGCAGCTCAACCGGACAGGGAGGCACTGAAGCTTTCTTT.

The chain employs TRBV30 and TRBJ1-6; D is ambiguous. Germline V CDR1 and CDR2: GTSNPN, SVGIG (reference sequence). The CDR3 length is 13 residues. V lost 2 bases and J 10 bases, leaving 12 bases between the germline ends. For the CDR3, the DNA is TGTGCCTGGAGTATGGAGGGTAGGTCACCCCTCCACTTT. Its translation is CAWSMEGRSPLHF.

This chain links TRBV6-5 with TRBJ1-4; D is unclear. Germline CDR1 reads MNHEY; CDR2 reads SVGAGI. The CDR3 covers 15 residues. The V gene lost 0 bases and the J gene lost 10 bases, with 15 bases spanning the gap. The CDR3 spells CASSYSYQAGGKLFF. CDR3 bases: TGTGCCAGCAGTTACTCCTACCAGGCGGGCGGAAAACTGTTTTTT.

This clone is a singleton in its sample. In DNA, the CDR3 is TGTGCCAGCAGCTTCCGGACAGGGGGGCAGGAGCAGTACTTC. This sequence encodes CASSFRTGGQEQYF. The chain couples TRBV7-9 to TRBJ2-7; 10 nucleotides align to TRBD1. This CDR3 has 14 residues. Germline V gene sequence: CDR1 SEHNR, CDR2 FQNEAQ (reference sequence). After removal of 3 bases from V and 7 bases from J, the junction contained 6 bases not matched to a gene.

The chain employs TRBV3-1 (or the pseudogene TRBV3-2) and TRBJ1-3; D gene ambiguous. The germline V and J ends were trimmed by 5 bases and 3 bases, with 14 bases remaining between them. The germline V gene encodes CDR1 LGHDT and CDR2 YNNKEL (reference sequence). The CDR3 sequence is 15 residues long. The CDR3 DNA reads TGTGCCAGCAGCAATAATCCTGAGGGTGGAAACACCATATATTTT. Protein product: CASSNNPEGGNTIYF.

DNA of the CDR3: TGCAGCGTCCGGACAGGGGGCAGCTCACCCCTCCACTTT. It translates to CSVRTGGSSPLHF. The chain has TRBV29-1 and TRBJ1-6; 11 nucleotides agree with TRBD1. The CDR3 spans 13 residues. Germline V gives CDR1 SQVTM, CDR2 ANQGSEA. The V and J ends lost 6 bases and 10 bases, in that order; junction bases with no gene match: 5.

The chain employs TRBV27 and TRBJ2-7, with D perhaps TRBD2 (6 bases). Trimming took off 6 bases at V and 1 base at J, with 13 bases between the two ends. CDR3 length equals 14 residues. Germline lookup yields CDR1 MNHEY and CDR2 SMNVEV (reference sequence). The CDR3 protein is CASRRETASYEQYF. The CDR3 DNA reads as TGTGCCAGCAGACGGGAGACAGCTTCCTACGAGCAGTACTTC.